The next 17 T cell receptor beta chains were all read from a single sample in a study of blood T cell repertoires in COVID-19. Assay used: immunoSEQ multiplex PCR; TCRdb lists only in-frame clones, some missing. The sample includes 90,000 to 150,000 clones, approximately 90% of them seen just once. Sequencing used peripheral blood. The receptors originated from a human donor in a cohort sampled during active COVID-19.

This rearrangement joins TRBV6-5 to TRBJ2-1; TRBD2 matches at 10 bases. The CDR3 totals 14 residues. V lost 7 bases to trimming and J lost 5 bases; unmatched junction nucleotides: 5. Germline loops: CDR1 MNHEY, CDR2 SVGAGI. The CDR3, as DNA: TGTGCCAGCATCGATAGCGGGGGGAACAATGAGCAGTTCTTC. It codes for CASIDSGGNNEQFF.

The chain recombines TRBV9 with TRBJ1-2; 9 nucleotides match TRBD1. Trimming took 2 bases from V and 8 from J; bases not matched to a gene: 10. Germline V gene data show CDR1 as SGDLS and CDR2 as YYNGEE. This CDR3 contains 15 residues. The CDR3 bases are TGTGCCAGCAGCGTCAATCCGGGACAGGGCGAAGGCTACACCTTC. The encoded protein is CASSVNPGQGEGYTF.

The CDR3: CAIPPGQSSNTGELFF. CDR3 nucleotides: TGTGCCATCCCGCCGGGACAGTCCTCTAACACCGGGGAGCTGTTTTTT. The chain carries TRBV7-9 and TRBJ2-2; 7 nucleotides line up with TRBD1. The CDR3 sequence is 16 residues long. The junction had 13 bases not matched to a gene; V was cut back by 10 bases and J by 2 bases. CDR1 is SEHNR and CDR2 is FQNEAQ in the germline V gene (reference sequence).

The chain links TRBV6-1 to TRBJ2-7; D is perhaps TRBD2 (6 bases). CDR1 is MNHNS and CDR2 is SASEGT in the germline V gene. V gave up 0 bases and J gave up 7 bases, with 7 bases separating them. This CDR3 spans 12 amino acids. CDR3 residues: CASSEAGREQYF. CDR3 DNA sequence: TGTGCCAGCAGTGAAGCGGGGAGGGAGCAGTACTTC.

The chain uses TRBV11-3 and TRBJ2-7, with D maybe TRBD2 (6 bases). Trimming cost V 1 base and J 4 bases, with 8 bases left between them. CDR1 is SGHNT, CDR2 YENEEA, per germline. The CDR3 extends over 13 amino acids. CDR3 DNA: TGTGCCAGCAGCTTAGCTCGGGGGTACGAGCAGTACTTC. Translation: CASSLARGYEQYF.

This clone was detected a few times. The chain links TRBV7-3 to TRBJ2-2; D unclear. CDR1 and CDR2 from the germline V gene are SGHTA and FQGTGA. The CDR3 loop spans 15 amino acids. Trimming removed 2 bases from V and 0 bases from J, with 7 bases in between. DNA for the CDR3: TGTGCCAGCAGCTTACAGCGCCCGAACACCGGGGAGCTGTTTTTT. Encoded protein: CASSLQRPNTGELFF.

In its sample, this clone was seen a few times. V usage is TRBV7-2 and J usage is TRBJ1-1; 7 nucleotides align to TRBD1. Germline loops: CDR1 SGHTA, CDR2 FQGNSA. V lost 1 base, J lost 2 bases, and 4 bases stayed unmatched. The CDR3 is made up of 15 amino acids. The CDR3 sequence is CASSLVGTANTEAFF. DNA of the CDR3: TGTGCCAGCAGCTTAGTAGGGACAGCCAACACTGAAGCTTTCTTT. The full variable domain, with the rest looked up from reference TRBV7-2 and TRBJ1-1, is GAGVSQSPSNKVTEKGKDVELRCDPISGHTALYWYRQSLGQGLEFLIYFQGNSAPDKSGLPSDRFSAERTGGSVSTLTIQRTQQEDSAVYLCASSLVGTANTEAFFGQGTRLTVV.

The rearrangement joins TRBV30 to TRBJ2-3, with TRBD2 matching over 12 bases. Germline CDR1 GTSNPN, CDR2 SVGIG (reference sequence). The length of the CDR3 is 14 residues. The trim removed 8 bases at V and 3 bases at J, leaving 6 bases unmatched. In DNA form, the CDR3 reads TGTGCCCAGGGCCTAGCGGGGGGGACAGATACGCAGTATTTT. Residues: CAQGLAGGTDTQYF.

The chain joins TRBV2 to TRBJ2-7; D remains ambiguous. This CDR3 region has 14 residues. V lost 3 bases, J lost 0 bases, and 9 bases lay in between. CDR1 and CDR2 (germline): SNHLY, FYNNEI. CDR3 in amino acids: CASSEASTSYEQYF. CDR3 in DNA: TGTGCCAGCAGTGAGGCATCCACCTCCTACGAGCAGTACTTC. Complete variable domain (other parts from reference TRBV2 and TRBJ2-7): EPEVTQTPSHQVTQMGQEVILRCVPISNHLYFYWYRQILGQKVEFLVSFYNNEISEKSEIFDDQFSVERPDGSNFTLKIRSTKLEDSAMYFCASSEASTSYEQYFGPGTRLTVT.

The chain employs TRBV19 and TRBJ2-3; TRBD2 agrees at 8 bases. There are 14 residues in the CDR3. With 1 base clipped from V and 8 bases from J, the junction kept 5 bases outside the gene matches. CDR1 is LNHDA and CDR2 is SQIVND in the germline V gene (reference sequence). The CDR3 bases are TGTGCCAGTAGTATAGGGTCCGCGGGAGGTACGCAGTATTTT. It codes for CASSIGSAGGTQYF.

V usage is TRBV5-4 and J usage is TRBJ2-3; D perhaps matches TRBD1 (6 bases). Looked up from germline, CDR1 is SGHNT and CDR2 is YYREEE (reference sequence). Trimming removed 0 bases at V and 1 base at J, with 9 bases between. The CDR3 runs to 15 residues. This CDR3 is CASSLVGARTDTQYF. CDR3 DNA sequence: TGTGCCAGCAGCTTGGTGGGGGCTCGCACAGATACGCAGTATTTT.

The rearrangement uses TRBV10-2 and TRBJ1-2; 10 bases are a match to TRBD1. V trimming: 3 bases; J trimming: 7 bases; junction bases outside the gene matches: 2. The V gene's germline CDR1 is WSHSY and CDR2 SAAADI. This CDR3 is built from 13 residues. DNA for the CDR3: TGCGCCAGCAGTGAATGGGACAGGGGTGGCTACACCTTC. Translating it yields CASSEWDRGGYTF.

The V call is TRBV7-9, the J call TRBJ2-3; TRBD2 is a possible D gene (5 bases). V lost 2 bases and J 2 bases, leaving 11 bases between the germline ends. The CDR3 runs to 15 residues. Germline V gene sequence: CDR1 SEHNR, CDR2 FQNEAQ (reference sequence). The CDR3: CASSLTGADTDTQYF. CDR3 bases: TGTGCCAGCAGCTTAACTGGAGCGGACACAGATACGCAGTATTTT.

The rearrangement links TRBV6-2 or TRBV6-3 to TRBJ1-1; 10 bases line up with TRBD1. V dropped 0 bases and J dropped 1; count of bases not matched to a gene: 14. The CDR3 is 20 residues long. CDR1 and CDR2 from the germline V gene are MNHEY and SVGEGT. This CDR3 reads CASSYSTDFGTGDGNTEAFF. The DNA for the CDR3 is TGTGCCAGCAGTTACTCGACGGATTTCGGGACAGGGGACGGGAACACTGAAGCTTTCTTT.

This chain's CDR3 is CASSDWTSGTGELFF. The DNA for the CDR3 is TGTGCCAGCAGCGACTGGACTAGCGGTACCGGGGAGCTGTTTTTT. This chain connects TRBV11-3 to TRBJ2-2; TRBD2 aligns across 10 bases. This CDR3 has 15 amino acids. V gave up 5 bases and J gave up 5 bases; unmatched junction bases: 5. The germline V gene encodes CDR1 SGHNT and CDR2 YENEEA.

The rearrangement links TRBV9 to TRBJ1-5; D unclear. Germline V CDR1 and CDR2: SGDLS, YYNGEE. V was trimmed by 0 bases and J by 2 bases, leaving 9 bases between them. CDR3 size: 15 residues. CDR3 in amino acids: CASSVATGGNQPQHF. The CDR3 coding sequence is TGTGCCAGCAGCGTAGCAACGGGTGGCAATCAGCCCCAGCATTTT.

The chain has TRBV7-9 and TRBJ2-5; a possible D gene is TRBD2 (5 bases). Trimming took 5 bases from V and 5 from J, leaving 15 bases between them. Germline V gene lookup returns CDR1 SEHNR and CDR2 FQNEAQ (reference sequence). The CDR3 has 14 amino acids. The CDR3 sequence is CASSQAGTGETQYF. As DNA, the CDR3 is TGTGCCAGCAGCCAGGCAGGTACGGGGGAGACCCAGTACTTC. The full variable domain, its missing parts supplied by reference TRBV7-9 and TRBJ2-5, is DTGVSQNPRHKITKRGQNVTFRCDPISEHNRLYWYRQTLGQGPEFLTYFQNEAQLEKSRLLSDRFSAERPKGSFSTLEIQRTEQGDSAMYLCASSQAGTGETQYFGPGTRLLVL.